What follows are 22 T cell receptor beta chains derived from one specimen sequenced in a study of cytomegalovirus exposure and HLA in healthy donors. PCR employed 60 Vbeta and 13 Jbeta primers. Profiled with immunoSEQ multiplex PCR; TCRdb holds only in-frame clones, not every one. This sample has tens of thousands of clones; about 47% occur once, and the top ten carry 12%. Source material: PBMCs. Receptor source: a human donor in good health.

The rearrangement links TRBV19 to TRBJ1-5; no clear D gene. Deletions cut 3 bases from V and 0 bases from J, with 9 bases between. Per germline, CDR1 LNHDA and CDR2 SQIVND (reference sequence). CDR3 size: 15 residues. The CDR3 region is CASSIGGPSNQPQHF. As DNA, the CDR3 is TGTGCCAGTAGTATCGGCGGTCCTAGCAATCAGCCCCAGCATTTT.

The chain recombines TRBV2 with TRBJ1-6; 9 bases are a match to TRBD1. With 6 bases clipped from V and 10 bases from J, the junction kept 7 bases outside the gene matches. Germline loops: CDR1 SNHLY, CDR2 FYNNEI. The CDR3 covers 14 residues. The CDR3 nucleotides are TGTGCCAGCAGCGAGGGACAGGGCCCCTCACCCCTCCACTTT. This codes for CASSEGQGPSPLHF.

This chain links TRBV11-2 with TRBJ2-7; TRBD1 is a possible D gene (6 bases). Germline V gene data show CDR1 as SGHAT and CDR2 as FQNNGV. Trimming pared 1 base from V and 12 bases from J, leaving 16 bases between. CDR3 size: 13 residues. As DNA, the CDR3 is TGTGCCAGCAGCTTAGGGACCACAGGGACACCGTACTTC. This encodes CASSLGTTGTPYF.

The chain uses TRBV5-5 and TRBJ1-1; D might be TRBD1 (5 bases). Trimming removed 3 bases from V and 3 bases from J, with 18 bases in between. Germline CDR1 SGHKS, CDR2 YYEKEE (reference sequence). This CDR3 comprises 16 residues. The chain's CDR3 is CASSWDSGRLDTEAFF. CDR3 in DNA: TGTGCCAGCAGCTGGGACTCGGGGCGATTGGACACTGAAGCTTTCTTT.

V is TRBV29-1 and J is TRBJ2-1, with a possible D match to TRBD2 (6 bases). The V end was cut by 6 bases, the J end by 8 bases, with 20 bases between. The V gene's germline CDR1 is SQVTM and CDR2 ANQGSEA. The CDR3 covers 14 residues. In nucleotides, the CDR3 is TGCAGCGTCTCCCGCGTCGCCAGGGAGGATGAGCAGTTCTTC. It translates to CSVSRVAREDEQFF.

This clone has more than one count but fewer than ten. The V call is TRBV7-2, the J call TRBJ1-1; no definite D call. Germline loops: CDR1 SGHTA, CDR2 FQGNSA. The CDR3 is made up of 13 amino acids. V was shortened by 5 bases and J by 8 bases, with 15 bases between the two germline ends. CDR3 residues: CASSARNREEAFF. The CDR3 DNA reads as TGTGCCAGCAGCGCTCGGAACAGAGAAGAAGCTTTCTTT.

This clone was recorded a few times. The rearrangement joins TRBV6-1 to TRBJ1-2, with unresolved D. Germline V gene sequence: CDR1 MNHNS, CDR2 SASEGT. Trimming shortened V by 6 bases and J by 5 bases, and 13 bases separated the two germline ends. This CDR3 region has 13 residues. In DNA form, the CDR3 reads TGTGCCAGCAGACTCAGGCCAACTTATGGCTACACCTTC. This gives the protein CASRLRPTYGYTF.

This chain uses TRBV4-3 with TRBJ1-6; perhaps TRBD1 as D (5 bases). This CDR3 is 16 amino acids long. Trimming took off 4 bases at V and 7 bases at J, with 17 bases between the two ends. Per germline, CDR1 LGHNA and CDR2 YSLEER. The CDR3 reads CASSPQWPAGNSPLHF. The DNA of the CDR3 is TGCGCCAGCAGCCCCCAGTGGCCAGCAGGGAATTCACCCCTCCACTTT.

This rearrangement joins TRBV29-1 to TRBJ2-1, with D perhaps matching TRBD2 (5 bases). The CDR3 contains 16 residues. Trimming took 0 bases from V and 2 from J, leaving 14 bases between them. Germline assignment: CDR1 SQVTM and CDR2 ANQGSEA. CDR3 sequence: CSVEDHTRVPYNEQFF. The CDR3 nucleotides read TGCAGCGTTGAAGATCACACTAGGGTTCCCTACAATGAGCAGTTCTTC.

This clone was seen a few times. V and J are TRBV29-1 and TRBJ1-3, with D unclear. The CDR3 covers 13 residues. V was cut by 1 base and J by 4 bases, with 8 bases left in between. CDR1 SQVTM and CDR2 ANQGSEA come from the germline V gene. The chain's CDR3 is CSVEGRGGNTIYF. The CDR3 DNA reads TGCAGCGTTGAAGGGCGAGGAGGAAACACCATATATTTT.

The gene calls are TRBV10-3 and TRBJ2-3; a weak D match, TRBD2 (5 bases). The V gene lost 0 bases and the J gene lost 6 bases, with 7 bases spanning the gap. CDR1 and CDR2 from the germline V gene are ENHRY and SYGVKD. This CDR3 has 13 amino acids. The DNA for the CDR3 is TGTGCCATCAGTGAGTCCACGGGGGATACGCAGTATTTT. As protein: CAISESTGDTQYF.

The chain recombines TRBV7-3 with TRBJ2-3, with D possibly being TRBD2 (5 bases). CDR1 SGHTA and CDR2 FQGTGA come from the germline V gene. The CDR3 spans 15 residues. V lost 3 bases and J lost 0, with 10 bases in between. CDR3 region: CASSLESGSTDTQYF. The CDR3 nucleotides are TGTGCCAGCAGCTTGGAATCGGGGAGCACAGATACGCAGTATTTT.

This sequence joins TRBV6-1 and TRBJ1-2, with 7 bases that match TRBD1. Trimming at V came to 5 bases and at J to 6 bases, leaving 9 bases not matched to a gene. This CDR3 has 14 residues. CDR1 is MNHNS, CDR2 SASEGT, per germline. The CDR3 nucleotides read TGTGCCAGCAGTCGGCTACAGGGGCCCCATGGCTACACCTTC. It yields the protein CASSRLQGPHGYTF.

In this sample, this clone turned up a few times. The chain combines TRBV5-1 with TRBJ2-1; TRBD2 aligns across 7 bases. This CDR3 has 18 amino acids. Germline V gene data show CDR1 as SGHRS and CDR2 as YFSETQ. V dropped 5 bases and J dropped 5; count of bases not matched to a gene: 19. The CDR3 DNA follows: TGCGCCAGCAGACCCGGGGGTGGGAGGGCCAGGAGCGACAATGAGCAGTTCTTC. Its protein is CASRPGGGRARSDNEQFF.

This clone occurred a few times. The chain recombines TRBV6-4 with TRBJ1-2, with a tentative D call TRBD1 (5 bases). The V end lost 0 bases, the J end lost 8 bases, and 19 bases lay between the germline ends. CDR1 is MRHNA and CDR2 is SNTAGT in the germline V gene. The CDR3 is made up of 16 amino acids. CDR3 bases: TGTGCCAGCAGTGACTCGGCGTTTGGGAGGGGCAGAGGCTACACCTTC. It is translated as CASSDSAFGRGRGYTF.

This clone has only a few counts. This sequence joins TRBV9 and TRBJ2-5, with 11 positions matching TRBD2. With V trimmed by 2 bases and J by 2 bases, 5 bases remained unmatched. This CDR3 has 16 amino acids. CDR1 is SGDLS and CDR2 is YYNGEE in the germline V gene. This chain's CDR3 is CASSVGTSGGQETQYF. DNA of the CDR3: TGTGCCAGCAGCGTGGGAACTAGCGGGGGTCAAGAGACCCAGTACTTC.

This clone has a single count. The chain joins TRBV27 to TRBJ1-2; 8 positions agree with TRBD1. V lost 4 bases, J lost 4 bases, and 5 bases stayed unmatched. The CDR3 has 14 residues. Germline values: CDR1 MNHEY, CDR2 SMNVEV (reference sequence). The CDR3 sequence: CASSSTGVAYGYTF. In nucleotides, the CDR3 is TGTGCCAGCAGTTCGACAGGGGTGGCCTATGGCTACACCTTC.

This sequence joins TRBV19 and TRBJ2-1, with 11 bases fitting TRBD2. CDR1 and CDR2 from the germline V gene are LNHDA and SQIVND (reference sequence). This CDR3 has 17 residues. V was pared by 7 bases and J by 0 bases, with 8 bases of the junction left unmatched. The CDR3 nucleotides are TGTGCCAGTAACACCGGGACTAGCGGTAGCTCCTACAATGAGCAGTTCTTC. Amino acid sequence: CASNTGTSGSSYNEQFF.

The rearrangement links TRBV7-6 to TRBJ2-5, with D possibly matching TRBD2 (7 bases). With 0 bases removed from V and 1 base from J, the gap between germline ends came to 9 bases. The CDR3 consists of 15 residues. Germline values: CDR1 SGHVS, CDR2 FNYEAQ. CDR3 in DNA: TGTGCCAGCAGCTTAGCAGGGGGGGCCCAAGAGACCCAGTACTTC. Amino acid sequence: CASSLAGGAQETQYF.

The V gene is TRBV7-2, the J gene TRBJ2-7, with 7 bases that match TRBD1. Germline lookup yields CDR1 SGHTA and CDR2 FQGNSA. The V gene end was trimmed by 5 bases and the J gene end by 1 base; junction bases not matched to a gene: 8. CDR3 length equals 15 residues. The CDR3 protein is CASSPTRDRSYEQYF. CDR3 DNA sequence: TGTGCCAGCAGCCCGACGAGGGACAGATCCTACGAGCAGTACTTC.

This clone was seen a handful of times. The V and J genes are TRBV27 and TRBJ1-5, with 8 positions matching TRBD1. The CDR3 contains 16 residues. With 1 base clipped from V and 6 bases from J, the junction kept 8 bases outside the gene matches. Germline lookup yields CDR1 MNHEY and CDR2 SMNVEV (reference sequence). The CDR3 DNA reads as TGTGCCAGCAGTTTATTTGTACAGGGGGTTGCTCAGCCCCAGCATTTT. It translates to CASSLFVQGVAQPQHF.

The chain couples TRBV18 to TRBJ2-1, with D possibly matching TRBD2 (6 bases). V lost 3 bases to trimming and J lost 4 bases, with 13 bases between them. Per the germline V gene, CDR1 is KGHSH and CDR2 is LQKENI. The CDR3 runs 15 residues. CDR3 sequence (DNA): TGTGCCAGCTCACCTCGGCGGGACCCTTACAATGAGCAGTTCTTC. Encoded protein: CASSPRRDPYNEQFF.